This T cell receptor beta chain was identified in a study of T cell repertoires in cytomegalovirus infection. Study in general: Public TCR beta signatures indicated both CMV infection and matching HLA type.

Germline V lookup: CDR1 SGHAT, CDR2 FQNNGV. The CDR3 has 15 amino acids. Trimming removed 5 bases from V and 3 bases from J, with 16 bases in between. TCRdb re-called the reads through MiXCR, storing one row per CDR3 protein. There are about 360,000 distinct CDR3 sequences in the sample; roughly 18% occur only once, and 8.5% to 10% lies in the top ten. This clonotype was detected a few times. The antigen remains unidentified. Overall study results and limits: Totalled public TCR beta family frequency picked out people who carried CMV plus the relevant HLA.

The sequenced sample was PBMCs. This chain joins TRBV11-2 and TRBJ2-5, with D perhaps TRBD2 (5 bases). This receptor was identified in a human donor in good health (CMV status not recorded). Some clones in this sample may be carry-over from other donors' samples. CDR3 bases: TGTGCCAGCAGCGTCCTACCGGGAATCGAAGAGACCCAGTACTTC. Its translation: CASSVLPGIEETQYF.